Listed here are 10 T cell receptor beta chains from one sample, sequenced in a study of CXCR3-negative and CXCR3-positive naive CD8 T cells. Findings and caveats of the study: CXCR3-positive naive cells carried more hydrophobic TRB CDR3s than CXCR3-negative naive cells did.

The antigens these receptors bind are not known. The libraries of TRB cDNA were prepared using 5' RACE with UMI labels. TCRdb reprocessed the 5' RACE reads, with one entry per CDR3 protein and no DNA. The sample has under 85,000 distinct CDR3 sequences. The sample comprised naive CXCR3+ CD8+ T cells from blood. Subset in this sample: CD45RO-CCR7+CD27+CD95- naive CD8+ T cells expressing CXCR3 (TNR3+). Receptors originate from a human donor in good health. Some clones in this sample may be carry-over from other donors' samples.

The CDR3 is CASLPPRPNTGELFF. The chain recombines TRBV11-2 with TRBJ2-2; TCRdb designates TRBD1, a call that cannot be tested without DNA. The V gene's germline CDR1 is SGHAT and CDR2 FQNNGV. The CDR3 spans 15 residues.

The chain couples TRBV15 to TRBJ2-5; TCRdb selects TRBD1, and the lack of DNA leaves this call unchecked. The CDR3 loop spans 15 amino acids. Germline V gene sequence: CDR1 LNHNV, CDR2 YYDKDF (reference sequence). The chain's CDR3 is CATSSRRDRRETQYF. The full variable domain, completed using reference TRBV15 and TRBJ2-5, is DAMVIQNPRYQVTQFGKPVTLSCSQTLNHNVMYWYQQKSSQAPKLLFHYYDKDFNNEADTPDNFQSRRPNTSFCFLDIRSPGLGDTAMYLCATSSRRDRRETQYFGPGTRLLVL.

The gene calls are TRBV6-6 and TRBJ2-3; no DNA is available, so the TRBD2 call from TCRdb remains unchecked. Germline V CDR1 and CDR2: MNHNY, SVGAGI (reference sequence). This CDR3 is built from 14 residues. Here the CDR3 reads CASSSSGGTDTQYF.

The chain recombines TRBV27 with TRBJ2-7. In germline, CDR1 is MNHEY, CDR2 SMNVEV (reference sequence). This CDR3 has 15 amino acids. The CDR3 sequence: CASSLFGLRSYEQYF.

The rearrangement uses TRBV10-3 and TRBJ2-1; the D gene TCRdb calls, TRBD1, cannot be checked with no DNA. The germline gives CDR1 ENHRY, CDR2 SYGVKD. The CDR3 contains 13 residues. The CDR3 loop reads CAIGTDSYNEQFF.

The chain links TRBV30 to TRBJ1-4; with no DNA, the TCRdb D assignment of TRBD1 cannot be verified. Germline V gene data show CDR1 as GTSNPN and CDR2 as SVGIG (reference sequence). The CDR3 covers 14 residues. CDR3: CAWSVDSRNEKLFF.

The chain employs TRBV29-1 and TRBJ1-4; absent DNA, TCRdb's TRBD1 call cannot be checked. This CDR3 region has 13 residues. Germline V CDR1 and CDR2: SQVTM, ANQGSEA. The CDR3: CSVESRDNEKLFF.

The rearrangement links TRBV13 to TRBJ1-6; TCRdb's D call of TRBD1 is untestable without DNA. Germline CDR1 is PRHDT and CDR2 is FYEKMQ (reference sequence). CDR3 length equals 14 residues. This chain's CDR3 is CASSLGQGNSPLHF.

The chain joins TRBV27 to TRBJ2-7; TCRdb calls TRBD1, which cannot be checked without DNA. Germline V gene sequence: CDR1 MNHEY, CDR2 SMNVEV (reference sequence). The CDR3 is 15 amino acids. This chain's CDR3 is CASSPRESNPYEQYF.

V usage is TRBV9 and J usage is TRBJ2-7. The V gene's germline CDR1 is SGDLS and CDR2 YYNGEE. This CDR3 has 15 residues. The CDR3: CASSVRGTDSYEQYF.